The next 2 T cell receptor beta chains were all read from a single sample in a study of T-cell reconstitution after alpha-beta-depleted transplantation in children. Unique molecular identifiers were incorporated during preparation of the TCRbeta library. Using its own MiXCR run on the PCR reads, TCRdb lists one record per CDR3 protein. Of approximately 350,000 distinct CDR3 sequences in the sample, 10% to 15% were seen once. Sequencing used PBMCs, obtained from the stem cell graft. These receptors were collected from a human donor who donated a stem cell graft to a child with Fanconi anemia.

This clonotype was counted only a few times. The CDR3 bases are TGCAGTGCTAGAGGGGGCGGGCGCTATGGCTACACCTTC. This sequence encodes CSARGGGRYGYTF. V usage is TRBV20-1 and J usage is TRBJ1-2; TRBD1 might be the D (5 bases). Trimming stripped 1 base from V and 4 bases from J, with 10 bases between. This CDR3 has 13 amino acids. In germline, CDR1 is DFQATT, CDR2 SNEGSKA (reference sequence).

This clonotype was seen at least ten times. This chain connects TRBV27 to TRBJ1-6; 9 positions match TRBD1. The CDR3 loop spans 14 amino acids. V dropped 5 bases and J dropped 9; count of bases not matched to a gene: 5. Germline V lookup: CDR1 MNHEY, CDR2 SMNVEV (reference sequence). DNA of the CDR3: TGTGCCAGCAGTCTGGACAGGGGAAGTTCACCCCTCCACTTT. This codes for CASSLDRGSSPLHF.